This T cell receptor (beta chain) is from a study of cytomegalovirus exposure and HLA in healthy donors. Study-wide results and limits: It was likely that a cluster of highly shared sequence variants was a sequencing artifact. Only CMV serostatus was available as immune exposure information. In an earlier analysis, most TCR beta V segments were productive about 87% or about 30% of the time.

This clone is a singleton in its sample. Its antigen is not known. From germline, CDR1 is SGDLS and CDR2 YYNGEE. The V end was cut by 0 bases, the J end by 1 base, with 10 bases between. This CDR3 is built from 15 residues. PCR involved 60 Vbeta and 13 Jbeta primers. The repertoire was sequenced with immunoSEQ multiplex PCR; TCRdb's copy has only in-frame clones and lacks some. The table includes some 120,000 clones, 70% detected once. Sequencing was performed on PBMCs. The receptor's source is a man aged 25 to 40 in good health and CMV-seropositive. This chain links TRBV9 with TRBJ1-1; no reliable D call. CDR3 sequence reads: CASSVVDSGNTEAFF. The CDR3 bases are TGTGCCAGCAGCGTAGTCGATTCCGGGAACACTGAAGCTTTCTTT.